This T cell receptor (beta chain) was observed in a study of cytomegalovirus exposure and HLA in healthy donors. Study-level results: It was confirmed in vitro that a few of the CMV-associated chains were specific for CMV antigens.

Clones were read by immunoSEQ multiplex PCR, and TCRdb kept only the in-frame ones, dropping some. The data contain more than 95,000 clones, around 85% of them singletons. With regard to this clone: Its specificity is unknown.

The germline CDR1 and CDR2 sequences are SQVTM and ANQGSEA. The CDR3 spans 14 residues. The ends lost 4 bases at V and 6 bases at J; junction bases unmatched: 8. Sequenced: PBMCs. This TCR was recovered from a man aged 18 to 30 in good health and CMV-seropositive. V usage is TRBV29-1 and J usage is TRBJ2-2; TRBD1 matches at 7 bases. CDR3 nucleotides: TGCAGCGTTGCGGTTAGGACAGGACCCGGGGAGCTGTTTTTT. Encoded protein: CSVAVRTGPGELFF.